Each of the 27 T cell receptor beta chains below was sequenced from the same sample in a study of blood T cell repertoires in COVID-19. Using immunoSEQ multiplex PCR, the repertoire was profiled, and TCRdb retains in-frame clones only, with some absent. The table has over 250,000 clones, over 80% seen once. Material for sequencing was peripheral blood. The receptor set was obtained from a woman between 50 and 59 years old with COVID-19, enrolled during active disease.

The V gene is TRBV27, the J gene TRBJ2-3; D is unresolved. The CDR3 totals 14 residues. Germline loops: CDR1 MNHEY, CDR2 SMNVEV (reference sequence). Deletions cut 5 bases from V and 1 base from J, with 10 bases between. CDR3 nucleotides: TGTGCCAGCAGTACAAAAGGAGGCACAGATACGCAGTATTTT. It translates to CASSTKGGTDTQYF.

The V gene is TRBV10-3, the J gene TRBJ2-5; 11 bases align to TRBD2. The germline gives CDR1 ENHRY, CDR2 SYGVKD. The CDR3 length is 17 residues. Losses at the gene ends were 5 bases for V and 4 bases for J; bases not matched to a gene: 12. The CDR3 bases are TGTGCCATCAGTTTAGGGACTAGCGGTCTCGGTGCAGAGACCCAGTACTTC. Protein product: CAISLGTSGLGAETQYF.

The genes are TRBV27 and TRBJ1-4; the D gene is possibly TRBD1 (6 bases). The CDR3 covers 16 residues. With 0 bases removed from V and 5 bases from J, the gap between germline ends came to 13 bases. Germline loops: CDR1 MNHEY, CDR2 SMNVEV (reference sequence). The CDR3 region is CASSLSPRTANEKLFF. Here the CDR3 DNA reads TGTGCCAGCAGTTTATCTCCTCGGACAGCGAATGAAAAACTGTTTTTT.

The genes are TRBV11-2 and TRBJ2-7; a weak D match, TRBD1 (5 bases). Trimming shortened V by 3 bases and J by 7 bases, and 7 bases separated the two germline ends. This CDR3 region has 11 residues. Per the germline V gene, CDR1 is SGHAT and CDR2 is FQNNGV. The DNA of the CDR3 is TGTGCCAGCAGCTTTTCAGGGGAGCAGTACTTC. This sequence encodes CASSFSGEQYF.

The CDR3 reads CAYVSGNTIYF. The CDR3 DNA reads TGTGCCTACGTGAGTGGAAACACCATATATTTT. The chain is built from TRBV30 and TRBJ1-3; D gene unclear. Trimming removed 7 bases at V and 3 bases at J, with 7 bases between. The CDR3 extends over 11 amino acids. CDR1 and CDR2 from the germline V gene are GTSNPN and SVGIG (reference sequence).

The V gene is TRBV19, the J gene TRBJ1-1; TRBD1 matches 7 bases. Germline CDR1 and CDR2: LNHDA and SQIVND (reference sequence). Trimming removed 8 bases from V and 0 bases from J; junction bases left unmatched: 6. This CDR3 region has 14 residues. CDR3 amino acids: CASFDRVLNTEAFF. CDR3 coding DNA: TGTGCCAGTTTCGACAGGGTACTGAACACTGAAGCTTTCTTT.

The genes are TRBV11-3 and TRBJ2-1; 11 bases match TRBD1. V shed 5 bases and J 7 bases; nucleotides not matched to a gene: 10. The CDR3 is 16 residues long. In germline, CDR1 is SGHNT, CDR2 YENEEA. CDR3 residues: CASSNRGQGALNEQFF. The CDR3 DNA reads as TGTGCCAGCAGCAATAGAGGACAGGGGGCGTTGAATGAGCAGTTCTTC.

The chain is built from TRBV19 and TRBJ1-5; D call uncertain. CDR3 length equals 13 residues. The V and J ends lost 3 bases and 4 bases respectively, with 7 bases between them. Germline CDR1 reads LNHDA; CDR2 reads SQIVND (reference sequence). The CDR3 DNA reads as TGTGCCAGTAGTATTGACAAAAATCAGCCCCAGCATTTT. Translated: CASSIDKNQPQHF. Filled out from reference TRBV19 and TRBJ1-5, the complete variable domain reads DGGITQSPKYLFRKEGQNVTLSCEQNLNHDAMYWYRQDPGQGLRLIYYSQIVNDFQKGDIAEGYSVSREKKESFPLTVTSAQKNPTAFYLCASSIDKNQPQHFGDGTRLSIL.

V usage is TRBV6-5 and J usage is TRBJ1-5; no reliable D call. This CDR3 spans 15 amino acids. Trimming left V 7 bases short and J 7 bases short, with 20 bases between. The germline V gene encodes CDR1 MNHEY and CDR2 SVGAGI. The CDR3 coding sequence is TGTGCCAGCACCAACGTCCCGGGGAATAGACAGCCCCAGCATTTT. It yields the protein CASTNVPGNRQPQHF.

V and J are TRBV30 and TRBJ2-5; weak D call: TRBD1 (6 bases). Germline V gives CDR1 GTSNPN, CDR2 SVGIG (reference sequence). Trimming left V 0 bases short and J 5 bases short, with 16 bases between. This CDR3 comprises 15 residues. The CDR3 nucleotides read TGTGCCTGGAGTGTACTCACAGGGTTGAAGGAGACCCAGTACTTC. Translating gives CAWSVLTGLKETQYF.

The chain is built from TRBV19 and TRBJ1-5; the D is unclear. Germline V gene data show CDR1 as LNHDA and CDR2 as SQIVND (reference sequence). This CDR3 contains 15 residues. V dropped 2 bases and J dropped 1 base, with 9 bases sitting between them. In DNA, the CDR3 is TGTGCCAGTAGTATACACCAGAGGAGCAATCAGCCCCAGCATTTT. Its translation: CASSIHQRSNQPQHF.

In its sample, this clone was seen a few times. This chain uses TRBV9 with TRBJ2-7; no clear D. Germline V lookup: CDR1 SGDLS, CDR2 YYNGEE. This CDR3 is 12 amino acids long. V lost 3 bases and J lost 4, with 8 bases in between. In nucleotides, the CDR3 is TGTGCCAGCAGCGGTCTCGAGTACGAGCAGTACTTC. This codes for CASSGLEYEQYF.

The V and J genes are TRBV6-5 and TRBJ2-1; possible D gene TRBD2, 6 bases. V lost 2 bases, J lost 7 bases, and 18 bases lay in between. CDR1 is MNHEY and CDR2 is SVGAGI in the germline V gene. The CDR3 sequence is 16 residues long. The CDR3 loop is CASSYDGAGPRNEQFF. Written as DNA, the CDR3 is TGTGCCAGCAGTTACGATGGGGCGGGACCTAGGAATGAGCAGTTCTTC.

This chain links TRBV4-2 with TRBJ2-7, with 11 bases aligning to TRBD2. This CDR3 is built from 16 residues. After removal of 3 bases from V and 0 bases from J, the junction contained 4 bases not matched to a gene. Germline V gene sequence: CDR1 LGHNA, CDR2 YNFKEQ. The CDR3 nucleotides are TGTGCCAGCAGCCAGGGACTAGCGGCCGTCTCCTACGAGCAGTACTTC. Amino acids: CASSQGLAAVSYEQYF.

The chain couples TRBV9 to TRBJ1-2, with TRBD1 matching 8 bases. V trimming: 0 bases; J trimming: 5 bases; junction bases outside the gene matches: 3. Germline CDR1 reads SGDLS; CDR2 reads YYNGEE. The CDR3 spans 14 residues. This chain's CDR3 is CASSVVTGGYGYTF. The DNA of the CDR3 is TGTGCCAGCAGCGTAGTTACAGGGGGATATGGCTACACCTTC.

CDR3 residues: CASSPGLAGGTQYF. The CDR3 DNA follows: TGTGCCAGCAGTCCCGGACTAGCGGGCGGGACCCAGTACTTC. This rearrangement joins TRBV6-2 or TRBV6-3 to TRBJ2-5; 11 positions match TRBD2. There are 14 residues in the CDR3. Trimming removed 5 bases from V and 7 bases from J; junction bases left unmatched: 6. Germline V lookup: CDR1 MNHEY, CDR2 SVGEGT.

The gene calls are TRBV4-3 and TRBJ2-3, with D possibly being TRBD1 (6 bases). The V gene lost 0 bases and the J gene lost 6 bases, with 13 bases spanning the gap. The CDR3 loop spans 15 amino acids. The V gene's germline CDR1 is LGHNA and CDR2 YSLEER. The DNA of the CDR3 is TGCGCCAGCAGCCAAGATAGGGGGAATCGGGATACGCAGTATTTT. Amino acid sequence: CASSQDRGNRDTQYF.

V gene TRBV6-5 combines with J gene TRBJ1-1, with D possibly TRBD1 on 6 matching bases. V was clipped by 8 bases and J by 8 bases, with 18 bases between them. CDR1 is MNHEY, CDR2 SVGAGI, per germline. The CDR3 totals 13 residues. The CDR3 bases are TGTGCCAGCCTTGACACCCTGGGGGCGGAAGCTTTCTTT. It yields the protein CASLDTLGAEAFF.

The chain recombines TRBV19 with TRBJ2-1; D is undetermined. Trimming removed 3 bases from V and 0 bases from J, with 9 bases in between. From germline, CDR1 is LNHDA and CDR2 SQIVND (reference sequence). The CDR3 totals 15 residues. The DNA for the CDR3 is TGTGCCAGTAGTATTACGGTTAGCTCCTACAATGAGCAGTTCTTC. Translating it yields CASSITVSSYNEQFF.

CDR3 DNA: TGTGCCAGCAGCGAAACCGGGACAGAGGCCTACGAGCAGTACTTC. Translated: CASSETGTEAYEQYF. V and J are TRBV7-9 and TRBJ2-7; 7 bases line up with TRBD1. The CDR3 loop spans 15 amino acids. The J segment lost 2 bases and the V segment lost 5 bases, leaving 9 bases of the junction unmatched. CDR1 and CDR2 from the germline V gene are SEHNR and FQNEAQ (reference sequence).

V usage is TRBV11-3 and J usage is TRBJ2-7; tentative D call: TRBD2 (5 bases). Germline V gives CDR1 SGHNT, CDR2 YENEEA. CDR3 size: 13 residues. V was pared by 4 bases and J by 2 bases, with 9 bases between. The CDR3 DNA is TGTGCCAGCAGCTCGGGGAGAACCTACGAGCAGTACTTC. Its translation: CASSSGRTYEQYF.

This chain links TRBV29-1 with TRBJ2-5; TRBD1 matches 7 bases. V lost 4 bases, J lost 5 bases, and 10 bases stayed unmatched. This CDR3 contains 14 residues. Germline V CDR1 and CDR2: SQVTM, ANQGSEA. The CDR3 nucleotides read TGCAGCGTTGTTTCCGACAGGGATTACGAGACCCAGTACTTC. This sequence encodes CSVVSDRDYETQYF.

This clone appeared a few times. This chain joins TRBV11-2 and TRBJ2-2; 7 bases are shared with TRBD2. The CDR3 covers 16 residues. V dropped 5 bases and J dropped 3; count of bases not matched to a gene: 9. Germline V lookup: CDR1 SGHAT, CDR2 FQNNGV. CDR3 sequence: CASSLQYSGDTGELFF. The CDR3, as DNA: TGTGCCAGCAGCCTACAGTACAGCGGGGACACCGGGGAGCTGTTTTTT.

V is TRBV11-3 and J is TRBJ2-1, with D possibly TRBD2 on 6 matching bases. The CDR3 sequence is 15 residues long. Per germline, CDR1 SGHNT and CDR2 YENEEA. Trimming stripped 1 base from V and 4 bases from J, with 11 bases between. The CDR3 DNA reads TGTGCCAGCAGCTTAGTTAGCGGCGAATACAATGAGCAGTTCTTC. This translates into CASSLVSGEYNEQFF.

The chain couples TRBV5-5 to TRBJ2-7, with D maybe TRBD1 (6 bases). Germline CDR1 reads SGHKS; CDR2 reads YYEKEE (reference sequence). Trimming stripped 5 bases from V and 0 bases from J, with 15 bases between. The CDR3 has 15 amino acids. The CDR3, as DNA: TGTGCCAGCAGAGACCGGGACACCCCCTCCTACGAGCAGTACTTC. The encoded protein is CASRDRDTPSYEQYF.

The rearrangement uses TRBV19 and TRBJ2-2, with 9 bases matching TRBD2. This CDR3 is 16 amino acids long. The ends lost 7 bases at V and 5 bases at J; junction bases unmatched: 11. Germline V gene lookup returns CDR1 LNHDA and CDR2 SQIVND (reference sequence). The CDR3 DNA reads as TGTGCCAGTACGGAGCGGGGGGTGCAGCGGACCGGGGAGCTGTTTTTT. Translating it yields CASTERGVQRTGELFF.

Only one count was recorded for this clone. This chain uses TRBV5-1 with TRBJ1-1; 8 bases fit TRBD1. There are 16 residues in the CDR3. The V segment lost 0 bases and the J segment 4 bases; nucleotides outside the gene matches: 8. CDR1 SGHRS and CDR2 YFSETQ come from the germline V gene. CDR3 amino acids: CASSLGGGQGPTEAFF. The CDR3 DNA sequence: TGCGCCAGCAGCTTGGGGGGAGGACAGGGACCCACTGAAGCTTTCTTT.